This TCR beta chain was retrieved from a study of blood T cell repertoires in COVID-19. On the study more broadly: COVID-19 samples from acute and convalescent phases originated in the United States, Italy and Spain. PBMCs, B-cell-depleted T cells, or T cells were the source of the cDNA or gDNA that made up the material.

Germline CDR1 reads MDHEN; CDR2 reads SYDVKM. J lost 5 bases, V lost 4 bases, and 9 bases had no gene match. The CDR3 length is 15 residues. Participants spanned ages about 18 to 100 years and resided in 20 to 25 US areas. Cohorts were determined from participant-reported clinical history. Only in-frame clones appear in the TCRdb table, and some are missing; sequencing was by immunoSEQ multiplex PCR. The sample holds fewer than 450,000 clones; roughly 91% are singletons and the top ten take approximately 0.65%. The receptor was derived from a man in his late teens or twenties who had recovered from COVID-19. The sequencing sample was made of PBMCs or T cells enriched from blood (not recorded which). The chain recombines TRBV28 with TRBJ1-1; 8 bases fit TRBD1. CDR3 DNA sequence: TGTGCCAGCAGTTCGACCGCAGGGGGCTGGACTGAAGCTTTCTTT. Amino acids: CASSSTAGGWTEAFF.